This is a list of T cell receptor beta chains from one sample in a study of blood T cell repertoires in COVID-19. Produced via immunoSEQ multiplex PCR; TCRdb's table is partial and in-frame only. The table has tens of thousands of clones, around 90% seen once; the top ten hold 8.5%. Sequencing was done on a sample of peripheral blood. All receptors come from a human donor in a cohort sampled during active COVID-19. Both conserved end residues are part of each CDR3. Fields, in order: clone size, D gene, V gene, J gene, CDR3 DNA, CDR3 protein. The D gene is left open where the match is weak. Only some rows state a clone size, as once, few, many or a class for expanded clones.

>.|.|TRBV4-1|TRBJ2-5
TGCGCCAGCAGCCAAGATTCGGGGGTAAGGAGGCGAGAGACCCAGTACTTC
CASSQDSGVRRRETQYF
>.|.|TRBV2|TRBJ1-2
TGTGCCAGCAGTGAGACTGGGAGAAACTATGGCTACACCTTC
CASSETGRNYGYTF
>.|.|TRBV3-1/TRBV3-2|TRBJ1-6
TGTGCCAGCAGCCAAGATCTTGCCCTCCACTTT
CASSQDLALHF
>once|.|TRBV5-1|TRBJ1-6
TGCGCCAGCAGCTTGGACACCAGGGCGGGGAGCTCCTATAATTCACCCCTCCACTTT
CASSLDTRAGSSYNSPLHF
>.|.|TRBV5-1|TRBJ1-1
TGCGCCAGCAGCCTGGCAGGCGGGGCGAACACTGAAGCTTTCTTT
CASSLAGGANTEAFF
>once|.|TRBV18|TRBJ1-1
TGTGCCAGCTCTCCTACAGGGTATCCTGAAGCTTTCTTT
CASSPTGYPEAFF
>.|.|TRBV19|TRBJ1-3
TGTGCCAGTAGTATTGAGGACACCATATATTTT
CASSIEDTIYF
>.|.|TRBV5-1|TRBJ1-1
TGCGCCAGCAGCGCCGCGAGGAGAGGCACTGAAGCTTTCTTT
CASSAARRGTEAFF
>.|TRBD2|TRBV9|TRBJ2-5
TGTGCCAGCAGCGGACTAGCGGGGGGGCCACTGCAAGAGACCCAGTACTTC
CASSGLAGGPLQETQYF
>.|TRBD1|TRBV2|TRBJ2-7
TGTGCCAGCGGGGGGACAGGGACTACCTACGAGCAGTACTTC
CASGGTGTTYEQYF